This T cell receptor beta chain was recovered during a study of cytomegalovirus exposure and HLA in healthy donors. Notes on this clone: Its antigen is undetermined.

Primers: 60 Vbeta forward and 13 Jbeta reverse. The assay was immunoSEQ multiplex PCR, and TCRdb's table has in-frame clones only and misses some. This sample has around 130,000 clones; around four fifths occur once, and the top ten carry around 2.1%. This CDR3 region has 12 residues. Deletions cut 5 bases from V and 6 bases from J, with 11 bases between. CDR1 is GTSNPN, CDR2 SVGIG, per germline (reference sequence). Study-level findings and limits: One variant, a missense change in DCLRE1C, was linked in a later analysis to TCR beta V- and J-gene trimming. Common viral pathogens seemed, in a later analysis, to connect with several of the most significant clusters. Accurate prediction of most subjects' HLA-A and HLA-B alleles from TCR beta sequences was reported.

Sequencing was performed on PBMCs. The source of this sequence is a woman aged 40 to 49 in good health and CMV-seropositive. The chain carries TRBV30 and TRBJ1-5, with a possible D match to TRBD1 (6 bases). CDR3: CAWDRPSQPQHF. The CDR3 nucleotides are TGTGCCTGGGACAGGCCGTCTCAGCCCCAGCATTTT.